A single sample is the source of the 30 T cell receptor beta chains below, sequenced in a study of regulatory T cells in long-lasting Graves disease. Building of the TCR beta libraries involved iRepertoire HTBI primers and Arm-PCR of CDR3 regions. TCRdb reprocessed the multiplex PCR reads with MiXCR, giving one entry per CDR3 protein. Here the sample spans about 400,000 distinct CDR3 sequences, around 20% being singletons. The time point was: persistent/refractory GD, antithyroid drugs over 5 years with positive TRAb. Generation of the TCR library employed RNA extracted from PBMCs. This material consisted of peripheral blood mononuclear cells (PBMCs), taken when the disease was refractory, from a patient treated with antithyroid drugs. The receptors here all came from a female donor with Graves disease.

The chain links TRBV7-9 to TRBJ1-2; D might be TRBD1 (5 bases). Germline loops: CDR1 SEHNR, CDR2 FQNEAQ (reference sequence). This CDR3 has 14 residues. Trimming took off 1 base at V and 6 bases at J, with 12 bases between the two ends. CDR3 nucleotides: TGTGCCAGCAGCTTAGGGGCAGGGAGACATGGCTACACCTTC. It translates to CASSLGAGRHGYTF. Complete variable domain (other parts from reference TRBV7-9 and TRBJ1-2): DTGVSQNPRHKITKRGQNVTFRCDPISEHNRLYWYRQTLGQGPEFLTYFQNEAQLEKSRLLSDRFSAERPKGSFSTLEIQRTEQGDSAMYLCASSLGAGRHGYTFGSGTRLTVV.

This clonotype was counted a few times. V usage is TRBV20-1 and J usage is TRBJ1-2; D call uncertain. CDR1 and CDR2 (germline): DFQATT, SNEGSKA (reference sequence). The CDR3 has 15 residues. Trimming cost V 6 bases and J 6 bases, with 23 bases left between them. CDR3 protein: CSAPTSGFGLDGYTF. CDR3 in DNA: TGCAGTGCCCCCACCAGTGGTTTCGGCTTGGATGGCTACACCTTC.

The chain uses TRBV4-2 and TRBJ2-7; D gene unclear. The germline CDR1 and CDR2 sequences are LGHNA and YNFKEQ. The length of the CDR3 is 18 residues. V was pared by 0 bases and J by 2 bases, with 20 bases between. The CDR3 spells CASSQDHPVRLEAYEQYF. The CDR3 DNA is TGTGCCAGCAGCCAAGATCATCCCGTCCGATTAGAAGCCTACGAGCAGTACTTC.

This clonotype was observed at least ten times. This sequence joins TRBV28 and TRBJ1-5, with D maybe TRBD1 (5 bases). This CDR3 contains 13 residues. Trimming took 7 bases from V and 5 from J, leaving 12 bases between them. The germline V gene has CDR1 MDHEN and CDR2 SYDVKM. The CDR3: CASISGWDQPQHF. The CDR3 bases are TGTGCCAGCATTTCAGGGTGGGATCAGCCCCAGCATTTT. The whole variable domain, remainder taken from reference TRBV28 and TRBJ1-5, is DVKVTQSSRYLVKRTGEKVFLECVQDMDHENMFWYRQDPGLGLRLIYFSYDVKMKEKGDIPEGYSVSREKKERFSLILESASTNQTSMYLCASISGWDQPQHFGDGTRLSIL.

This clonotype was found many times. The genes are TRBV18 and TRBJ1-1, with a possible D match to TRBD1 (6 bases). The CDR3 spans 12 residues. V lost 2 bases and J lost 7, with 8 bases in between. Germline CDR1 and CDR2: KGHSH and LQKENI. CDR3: CASSPGGGEAFF. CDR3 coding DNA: TGTGCCAGCTCACCAGGAGGGGGTGAAGCTTTCTTT.

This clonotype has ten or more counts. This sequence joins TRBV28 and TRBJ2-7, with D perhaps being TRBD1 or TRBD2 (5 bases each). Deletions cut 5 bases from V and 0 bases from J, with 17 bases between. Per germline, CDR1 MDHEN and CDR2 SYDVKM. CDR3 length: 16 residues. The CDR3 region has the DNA TGTGCCAGCAGTCCCTCCCCCGGGACGAGCTCCTACGAGCAGTACTTC. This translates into CASSPSPGTSSYEQYF.

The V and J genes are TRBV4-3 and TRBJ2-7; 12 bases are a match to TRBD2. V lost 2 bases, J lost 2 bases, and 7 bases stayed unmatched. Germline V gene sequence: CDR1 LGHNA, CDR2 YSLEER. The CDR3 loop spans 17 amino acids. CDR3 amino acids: CASSQLLGLAGTYEQYF. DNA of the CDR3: TGCGCCAGCAGCCAACTTCTCGGACTAGCGGGAACCTACGAGCAGTACTTC.

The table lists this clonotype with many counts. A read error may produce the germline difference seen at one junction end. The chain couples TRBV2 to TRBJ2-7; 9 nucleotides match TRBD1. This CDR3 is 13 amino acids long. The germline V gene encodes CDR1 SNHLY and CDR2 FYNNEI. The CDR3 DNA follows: TGCGCCAGCAGCCAGGACAGGGGTTACGAGCAGTACTTC. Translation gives CASSQDRGYEQYF.

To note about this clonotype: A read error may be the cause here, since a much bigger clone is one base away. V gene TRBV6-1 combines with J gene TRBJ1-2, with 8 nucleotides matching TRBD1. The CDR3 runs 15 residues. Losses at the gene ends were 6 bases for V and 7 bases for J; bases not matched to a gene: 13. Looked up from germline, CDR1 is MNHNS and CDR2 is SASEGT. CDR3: CASSRAFTGGAGYTF. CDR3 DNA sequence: TGTGCCAGCAGCAGAGCCTTTACAGGGGGTGCTGGCTACACCTTC.

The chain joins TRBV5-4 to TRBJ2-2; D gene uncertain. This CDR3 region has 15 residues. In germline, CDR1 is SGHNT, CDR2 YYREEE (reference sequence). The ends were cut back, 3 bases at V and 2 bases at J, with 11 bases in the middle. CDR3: CASSSFGINTGELFF. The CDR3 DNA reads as TGTGCCAGCAGCTCCTTTGGGATAAACACCGGGGAGCTGTTTTTT.

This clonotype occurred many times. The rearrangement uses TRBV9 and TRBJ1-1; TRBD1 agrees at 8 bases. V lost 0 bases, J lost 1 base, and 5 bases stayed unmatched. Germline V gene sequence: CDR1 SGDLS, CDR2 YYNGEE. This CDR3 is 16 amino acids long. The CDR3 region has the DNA TGTGCCAGCAGCGTAGCTCCTGGACAGGGGAACACTGAAGCTTTCTTT. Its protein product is CASSVAPGQGNTEAFF.

The CDR3 loop reads CASSLTARRRTNEKLFF. The CDR3 DNA reads as TGCGCCAGCAGCCTTACAGCCAGAAGGAGAACTAATGAAAAACTGTTTTTT. The rearrangement links TRBV4-3 to TRBJ1-4, with D uncertain. Looked up from germline, CDR1 is LGHNA and CDR2 is YSLEER. Between the trimmed V and J ends, which lost 4 bases and 1 base, there was a span of 16 bases. The CDR3 length is 17 residues.

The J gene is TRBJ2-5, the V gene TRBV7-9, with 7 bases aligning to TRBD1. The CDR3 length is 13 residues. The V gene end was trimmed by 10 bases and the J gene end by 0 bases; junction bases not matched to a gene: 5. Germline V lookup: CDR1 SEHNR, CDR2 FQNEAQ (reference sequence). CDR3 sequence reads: CAIATGNQETQYF. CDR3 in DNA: TGTGCCATCGCGACAGGGAACCAAGAGACCCAGTACTTC.

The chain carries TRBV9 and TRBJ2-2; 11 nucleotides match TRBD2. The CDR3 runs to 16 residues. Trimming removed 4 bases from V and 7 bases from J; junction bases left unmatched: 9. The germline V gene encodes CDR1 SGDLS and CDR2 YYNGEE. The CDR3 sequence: CASSPRLAGFSGELFF. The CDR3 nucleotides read TGTGCCAGCAGCCCCAGACTAGCGGGATTTAGCGGGGAGCTGTTTTTT.

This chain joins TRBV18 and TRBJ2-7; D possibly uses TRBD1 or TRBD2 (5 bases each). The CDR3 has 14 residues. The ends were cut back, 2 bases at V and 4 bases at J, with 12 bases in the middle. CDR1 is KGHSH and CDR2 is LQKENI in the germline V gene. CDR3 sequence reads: CASSPWDQGYEQYF. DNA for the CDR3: TGTGCCAGCTCACCATGGGACCAAGGGTACGAGCAGTACTTC.

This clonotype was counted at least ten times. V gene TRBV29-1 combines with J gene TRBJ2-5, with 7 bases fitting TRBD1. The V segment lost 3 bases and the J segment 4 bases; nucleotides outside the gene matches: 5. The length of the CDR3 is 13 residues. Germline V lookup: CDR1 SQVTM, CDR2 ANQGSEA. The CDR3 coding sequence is TGCAGCGTTGAGACAGGGATGGGAGAGACCCAGTACTTC. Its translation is CSVETGMGETQYF.

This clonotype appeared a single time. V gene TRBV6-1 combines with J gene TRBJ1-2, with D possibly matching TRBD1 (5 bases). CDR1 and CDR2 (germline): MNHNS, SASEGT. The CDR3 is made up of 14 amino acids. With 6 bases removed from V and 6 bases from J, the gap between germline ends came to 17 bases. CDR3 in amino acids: CASSLQENYNGYTF. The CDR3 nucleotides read TGTGCCAGCAGCTTACAGGAGAATTACAATGGCTACACCTTC.

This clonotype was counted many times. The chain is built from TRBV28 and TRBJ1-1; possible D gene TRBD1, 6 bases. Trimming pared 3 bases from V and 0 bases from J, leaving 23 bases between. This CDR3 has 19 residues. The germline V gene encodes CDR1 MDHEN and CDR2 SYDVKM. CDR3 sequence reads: CASSFLRMVTGQMNTEAFF. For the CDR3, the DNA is TGTGCCAGCAGTTTTCTCCGCATGGTGACAGGCCAGATGAACACTGAAGCTTTCTTT.

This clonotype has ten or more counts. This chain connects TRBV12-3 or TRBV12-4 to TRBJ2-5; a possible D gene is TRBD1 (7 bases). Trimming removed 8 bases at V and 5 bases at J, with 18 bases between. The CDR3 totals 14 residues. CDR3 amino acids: CASGGPRGEETQYF. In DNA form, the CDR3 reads TGTGCCAGCGGCGGGCCCAGGGGGGAGGAGACCCAGTACTTC.

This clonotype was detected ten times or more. The CDR3 protein is CAWKGEGGELFF. The CDR3 bases are TGTGCCTGGAAGGGGGAGGGCGGGGAGCTGTTTTTT. The J gene is TRBJ2-2, the V gene TRBV30, with D possibly matching TRBD2 (7 bases). The CDR3 is made up of 12 amino acids. The germline CDR1 and CDR2 sequences are GTSNPN and SVGIG (reference sequence). Trimming took 4 bases from V and 7 from J, leaving 10 bases between them.

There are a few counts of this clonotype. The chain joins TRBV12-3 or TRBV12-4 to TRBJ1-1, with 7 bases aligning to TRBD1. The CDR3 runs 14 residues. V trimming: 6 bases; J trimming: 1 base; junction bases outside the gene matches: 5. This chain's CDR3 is CASRDRVKNTEAFF. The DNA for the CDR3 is TGTGCCAGCAGAGACAGGGTTAAGAACACTGAAGCTTTCTTT.

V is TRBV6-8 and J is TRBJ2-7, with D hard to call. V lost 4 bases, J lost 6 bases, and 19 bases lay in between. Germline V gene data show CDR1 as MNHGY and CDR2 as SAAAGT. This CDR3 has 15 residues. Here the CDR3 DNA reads TGTGCCAGCAGTTTCACCAGTTACCGGGTCCCCGAGCAGTACTTC. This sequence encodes CASSFTSYRVPEQYF.

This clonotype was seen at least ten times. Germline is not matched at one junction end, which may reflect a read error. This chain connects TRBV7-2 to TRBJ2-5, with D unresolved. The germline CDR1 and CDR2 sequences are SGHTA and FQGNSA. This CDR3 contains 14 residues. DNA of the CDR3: TGTGCCAGCAGCTTAGGGTTCAGCCAAGAGGCCCAGTACTTC. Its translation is CASSLGFSQEAQYF.

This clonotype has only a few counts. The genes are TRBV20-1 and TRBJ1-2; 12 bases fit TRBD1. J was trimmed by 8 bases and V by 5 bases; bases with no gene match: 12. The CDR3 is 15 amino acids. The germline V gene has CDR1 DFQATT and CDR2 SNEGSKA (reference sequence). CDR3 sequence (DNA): TGCAGTGCTGCGGGAGGGACAGGGGGCTTTCAGGGCTACACCTTC. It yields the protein CSAAGGTGGFQGYTF.

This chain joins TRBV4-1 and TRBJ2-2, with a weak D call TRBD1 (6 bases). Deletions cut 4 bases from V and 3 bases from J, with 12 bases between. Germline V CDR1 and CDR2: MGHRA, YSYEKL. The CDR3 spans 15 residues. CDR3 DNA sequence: TGCGCCAGCAGCCTTCTTACAGGGTACACCGGGGAGCTGTTTTTT. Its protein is CASSLLTGYTGELFF.

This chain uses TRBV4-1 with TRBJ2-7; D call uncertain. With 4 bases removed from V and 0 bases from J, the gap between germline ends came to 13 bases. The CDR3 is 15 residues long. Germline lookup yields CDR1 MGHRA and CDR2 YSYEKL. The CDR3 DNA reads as TGCGCCAGCAGCCCACGAGGCAGGAACTCCTACGAGCAGTACTTC. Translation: CASSPRGRNSYEQYF.

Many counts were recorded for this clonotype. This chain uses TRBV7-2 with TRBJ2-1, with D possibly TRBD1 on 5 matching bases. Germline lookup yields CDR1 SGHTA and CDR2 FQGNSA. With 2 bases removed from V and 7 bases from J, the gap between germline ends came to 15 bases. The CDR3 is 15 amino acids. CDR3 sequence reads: CASSLYAGPQNEQFF. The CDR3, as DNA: TGTGCCAGCAGCTTATATGCAGGGCCCCAAAATGAGCAGTTCTTC.

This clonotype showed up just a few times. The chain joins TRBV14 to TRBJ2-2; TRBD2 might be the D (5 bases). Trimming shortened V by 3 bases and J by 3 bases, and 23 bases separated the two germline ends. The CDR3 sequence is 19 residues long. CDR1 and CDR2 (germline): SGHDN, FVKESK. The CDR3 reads CASSQRPGSLDFHTGELFF. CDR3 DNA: TGTGCCAGCAGCCAGAGACCCGGTTCACTAGATTTCCACACCGGGGAGCTGTTTTTT.

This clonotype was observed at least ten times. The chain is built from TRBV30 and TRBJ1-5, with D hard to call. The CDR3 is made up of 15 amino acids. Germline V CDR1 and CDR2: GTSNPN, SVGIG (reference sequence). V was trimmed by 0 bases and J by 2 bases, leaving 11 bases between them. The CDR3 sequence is CAWSVRGPGNQPQHF. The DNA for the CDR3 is TGTGCCTGGAGTGTACGAGGTCCGGGCAATCAGCCCCAGCATTTT.

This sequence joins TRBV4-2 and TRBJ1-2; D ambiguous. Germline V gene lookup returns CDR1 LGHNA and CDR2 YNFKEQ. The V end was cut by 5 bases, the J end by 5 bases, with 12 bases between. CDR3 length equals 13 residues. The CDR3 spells CASSDTRDYGYTF. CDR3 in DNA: TGTGCCAGCAGCGATACACGGGATTATGGCTACACCTTC.